These T cell receptor beta chains were read from a single sample in a study of cytomegalovirus exposure and HLA in healthy donors. Clones were sequenced by immunoSEQ multiplex PCR, and TCRdb holds only the in-frame ones, with some missing. The repertoire consists of roughly 330,000 clones, with around 90% occurring once and the leading ten covering about 1%. The sample comprised PBMCs. These TCRs come from a young woman in good health and CMV-seropositive. CDR3s include the opening cysteine and the closing phenylalanine or tryptophan. D genes are given only for firm matches. Rows may omit the clone size; those that give it use once, few, many or a size class.

CDR3 DNA | CDR3 protein | D gene | J gene | clone size | V gene
TGTGCCTGGAGCCCGGGACAGGGGAATCAGCCCCAGCATTTT | CAWSPGQGNQPQHF | TRBD1 | TRBJ1-5 | few | TRBV30
TGCGCCAGCAGCCAAGAAAGGAGCTTTACGGGCTACGAGCAGTACTTC | CASSQERSFTGYEQYF | NA | TRBJ2-7 | few | TRBV4-3
TGTGCCAGCAGGGCAGCCACAGGGATGGGGGACACTGAAGCTTTCTTT | CASRAATGMGDTEAFF | NA | TRBJ1-1 | NA | TRBV2
TGTGCCAGCAGTTATTTTGGCACCTTCTACGAGCAGTACTTC | CASSYFGTFYEQYF | NA | TRBJ2-7 | NA | TRBV28
TGTGCCAGTAGCCTGGACTCGCGCTCCTACGAGCAGTACTTC | CASSLDSRSYEQYF | NA | TRBJ2-7 | once | TRBV19
TGTGCCAGCAGTTTATTGGTTACCACCTTCTACAATGAGCAGTTCTTC | CASSLLVTTFYNEQFF | NA | TRBJ2-1 | NA | TRBV27
TGTGCCTGGATTGATTACGGGGGGAGTCCAGATACGCAGTATTTT | CAWIDYGGSPDTQYF | TRBD2 | TRBJ2-3 | NA | TRBV30
TGTGCCAGCAGCCAAGATCTAGCGGGAGGGAGGTCGGTCCAAGAGACCCAGTACTTC | CASSQDLAGGRSVQETQYF | TRBD2 | TRBJ2-5 | few | TRBV14
TGTGCCAGCAAGGGTGTGGACTCCATTCCCTACGAGCAGTACTTC | CASKGVDSIPYEQYF | NA | TRBJ2-7 | NA | TRBV7-9
TGTGCCAGCAGCTCCGCACCAGGGCCGGGGGCCAACGTCCTGACTTTC | CASSSAPGPGANVLTF | NA | TRBJ2-6 | NA | TRBV28
TGTGCCAGCTCCCCGGACAGGGGGTTCACTGAAGCTTTCTTT | CASSPDRGFTEAFF | TRBD1 | TRBJ1-1 | NA | TRBV6-5
TGCGCCAGCAGCCAACGGGACGGAACCTACGAGCAGTACTTC | CASSQRDGTYEQYF | NA | TRBJ2-7 | NA | TRBV4-1